This is a list of T cell receptor beta chains from one sample in a study of T cells in localized non-small cell lung cancer. Assay: immunoSEQ multiplex PCR; the TCRdb copy retains only in-frame clones and omits some. Of about 18,000 clones in the sample, around 89% were seen once. The material sequenced was peripheral blood, taken before any cancer treatment. The receptors originated from a male donor aged 60 or over with stage II squamous cell lung carcinoma. Each CDR3 is given without its conserved first and last residue.

V gene,CDR3 protein
TRBV27,ASSLGDGPSPYEQY
TRBV7-9,ASSFRQGRISYNEQF
TRBV18,ASSPGGEQY
TRBV19,ASSIGAASTDTQY
TRBV6-1,ASSETPYYEQY
TRBV7-8,ASSLGTGLREQY
TRBV30,AWDPMGLNNEQF
TRBV19,ASTRDTANTGELF
TRBV4-2,ASSQDRGGFYEQY
TRBV9,ASSVDQGSTEAF
TRBV28,ASSPHSGQQETQY
TRBV7-2,ASSLGPYNEQF
TRBV9,ASSVAPGTSGRHSYNEQF
TRBV27,ASSPGQAYEQY
TRBV7-2,ASSLVQNTEAF
TRBV5-1,ASGPGQSSYEQY
TRBV7-9,ASSLAGGQLNTEAF
TRBV5-1,ASRHNERTGELF
TRBV28,ASNFRGGGETQY
TRBV28,ASSLGDGPRETQY
TRBV7-9,ASSLKSLNTEAF
TRBV28,ASSPHGGAGYT
TRBV14,ASSQDRVTHGYT
TRBV25-1,ASSGQTSLQTQY
TRBV7-9,ASSLASQGPYNEQF
TRBV2,ASSSDTNTEAF
TRBV30,AWSGHPNTEAF
TRBV25-1,ASSEWTEATGYT
TRBV5-1,ASSLAPPGQSSGNTIY
TRBV10-3,AISERAQGQPQH
TRBV2,ASRQGSEKLF
TRBV30,AWGTSGSSYEQY
TRBV6-5,ASSYGTASYEQY
TRBV27,ASSNPGRAGEQY
TRBV19,ASSIDPEAPIGASGHGELF
TRBV5-6,ASTIAGTGGDTQY
TRBV10-2,ASKRTSGGRTDTQY
TRBV2,ASSETGFREQY
TRBV5-1,ASSLAREQY
TRBV30,AWRVPGTYGYT
TRBV5-4,ASSMIAGGITGELF
TRBV28,ASSTLGQGVAGELF
TRBV2,ATGSGRTKNIQY
TRBV11-3,ASSCRTSGRNSWCYNEQF
TRBV29-1,SGGTGSYEQY
TRBV5-5,ASSLEKTGELF
TRBV28,ASSLWRGDYSNQPQH
TRBV5-1,ASSFQRMGRLSYNEQF
TRBV30,AWSVGQGYGYT
TRBV28,ASSFTGTDTQY
TRBV5-1,ASSLGQGGGDEQF
TRBV10-3,AIRLSGGSYEQY
TRBV7-6,ASSSGTPGTQY
TRBV19,ASSPTGFINGELF
TRBV6-5,ASRAQGAGELF
TRBV4-2,ASSQLETRALSYNEQF
TRBV2,ASSEGGTNYNEQF